The T cell receptor (beta chain) under discussion was sequenced for a study of blood T cells in healthy people across ages. Turning to the study itself: About one barcoded beta molecule per two T cells was captured by template switching.

The germline V gene encodes CDR1 PRHDT and CDR2 FYEKMQ (reference sequence). The CDR3 is made up of 16 amino acids. Primers used in a second PCR of roughly 7 to 11 cycles were a sample-barcoded 5' primer and a J-beta primer mix. TCRdb called the 5' RACE reads again in MiXCR, with one record for every CDR3 protein. Of around 1.5 million distinct CDR3 sequences listed, approximately 59% were seen once; the top ten hold 5% to 7%. The J gene is TRBJ2-7, the V gene TRBV13, with 7 bases identical to TRBD1. TRBJ2-5 matches the DNA end more closely, so the J call is doubtful. Material: blood. The sequence came from a man aged 18 to 35 in good health. The CDR3 nucleotides read TGTGCCAGCAGCTTACTTCCGGGACAGATTGAAGAGACCCAGTACTTC. Protein: CASSLLPGQIEETQYF.